Listed below are T cell receptor beta chains from one sample, sequenced in a study of T cell repertoires in cytomegalovirus infection. A single record per CDR3 protein comes from TCRdb applying MiXCR to the reads. Among around 100,000 distinct CDR3 sequences, about 30% were seen once, and the ten largest hold 35% to 50%. The antigens these receptors bind are not known. Sequencing used CD8+ T cells from cultured PBMCs, obtained from culture after CMV antigen stimulation. The origin of the receptors is a human donor in good health (CMV status not recorded). Some clones in this sample may be carry-over from other donors' samples. Each CDR3 is given with its conserved first and last residue. Fields, in order: clone size, V gene, J gene, D gene, CDR3 DNA, CDR3 protein. The D gene is left open where the match is weak. Clone size is shown for a subset of rows, as once, few, many or a class of expanded clone.

size: -
V: TRBV6-2/TRBV6-3
J: TRBJ1-2
D: TRBD1
DNA: TGTGCCAGCATCCCCGGGACAGGGGTCGGCTACACCTTC
CDR3: CASIPGTGVGYTF

size: -
V: TRBV20-1
J: TRBJ2-2
D: TRBD2
DNA: TGCAGTGCTAGAGACCATACTAGCGGGGGGACAAACACCGGGGAGCTGTTTTTT
CDR3: CSARDHTSGGTNTGELFF

size: -
V: TRBV7-6
J: TRBJ2-1
D: TRBD2
DNA: TGTGCCAGCAGCTCCGCGGGACTAGCTGGGGGTTGGTACAATGAGCAGTTCTTC
CDR3: CASSSAGLAGGWYNEQFF

size: -
V: TRBV12-3/TRBV12-4
J: TRBJ1-1
D: -
DNA: TGTGCCAGCAGTTTCTCAGGGATGAACACTGAAGCTTTCTTT
CDR3: CASSFSGMNTEAFF

size: -
V: TRBV4-1
J: TRBJ2-1
D: -
DNA: TGCGCCAGCAGCCAGAGGACGGGGCTTTACAATGAGCTGTTCTTC
CDR3: CASSQRTGLYNELFF

size: -
V: TRBV7-8
J: TRBJ2-3
D: -
DNA: TGTGCCAGCAGCTTAAAGGGCACAGATACGCAGTATTTT
CDR3: CASSLKGTDTQYF

size: -
V: TRBV6-5
J: TRBJ1-1
D: TRBD1
DNA: TGTGCCAGCAGTTACTCGGCAGGGGGAGAACTTGAAGCTTTCTTT
CDR3: CASSYSAGGELEAFF

size: -
V: TRBV7-9
J: TRBJ2-5
D: -
DNA: TGTGCCAGCAGCTTCTTAGAAGAGACCCAGTACTTC
CDR3: CASSFLEETQYF

size: -
V: TRBV7-8
J: TRBJ2-1
D: -
DNA: TGTGCCAGCAGCGCGAGTCCCGGGATCCACAATGAGCAGTTCTTC
CDR3: CASSASPGIHNEQFF

size: -
V: TRBV6-5
J: TRBJ1-1
D: -
DNA: TGTGCCAGCAGTTACTCTCTCTCGGGGAACACTGAAGCTTTCTTT
CDR3: CASSYSLSGNTEAFF

size: few
V: TRBV28
J: TRBJ1-2
D: TRBD1
DNA: TGTGCCAGCAGTTTAGCCGGGACAGGTTCTAACTATGGCTACACCTTC
CDR3: CASSLAGTGSNYGYTF